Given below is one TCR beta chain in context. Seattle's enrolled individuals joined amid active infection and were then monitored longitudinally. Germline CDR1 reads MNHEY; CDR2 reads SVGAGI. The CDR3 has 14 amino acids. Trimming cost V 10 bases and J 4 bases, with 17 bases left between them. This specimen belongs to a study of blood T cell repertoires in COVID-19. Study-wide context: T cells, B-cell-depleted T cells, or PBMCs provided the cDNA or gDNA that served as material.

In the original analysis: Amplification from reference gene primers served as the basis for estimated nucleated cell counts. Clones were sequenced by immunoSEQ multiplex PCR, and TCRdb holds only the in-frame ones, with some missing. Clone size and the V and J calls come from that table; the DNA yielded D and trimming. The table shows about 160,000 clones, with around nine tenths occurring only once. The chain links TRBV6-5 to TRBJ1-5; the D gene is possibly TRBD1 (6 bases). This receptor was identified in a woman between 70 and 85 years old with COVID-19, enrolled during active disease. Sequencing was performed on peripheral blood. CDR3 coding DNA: TGTGCCAACCAAGAAGGGGGGGTGAATCAGCCCCAGCATTTT. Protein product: CANQEGGVNQPQHF.